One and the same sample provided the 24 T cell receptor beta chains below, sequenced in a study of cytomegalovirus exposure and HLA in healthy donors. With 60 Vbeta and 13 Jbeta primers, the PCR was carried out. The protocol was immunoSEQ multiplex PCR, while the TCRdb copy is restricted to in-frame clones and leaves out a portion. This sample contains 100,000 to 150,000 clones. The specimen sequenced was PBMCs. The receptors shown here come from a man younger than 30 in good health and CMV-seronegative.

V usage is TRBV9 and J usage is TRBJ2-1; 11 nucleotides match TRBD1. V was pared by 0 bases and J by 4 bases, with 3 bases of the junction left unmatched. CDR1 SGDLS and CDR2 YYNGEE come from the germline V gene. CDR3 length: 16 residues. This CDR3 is CASSVGTGGEYNEQFF. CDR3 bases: TGTGCCAGCAGCGTAGGGACAGGGGGCGAATACAATGAGCAGTTCTTC. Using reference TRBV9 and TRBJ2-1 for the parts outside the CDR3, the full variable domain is DSGVTQTPKHLITATGQRVTLRCSPRSGDLSVYWYQQSLDQGLQFLIQYYNGEERAKGNILERFSAQQFPDLHSELNLSSLELGDSALYFCASSVGTGGEYNEQFFGPGTRLTVL.

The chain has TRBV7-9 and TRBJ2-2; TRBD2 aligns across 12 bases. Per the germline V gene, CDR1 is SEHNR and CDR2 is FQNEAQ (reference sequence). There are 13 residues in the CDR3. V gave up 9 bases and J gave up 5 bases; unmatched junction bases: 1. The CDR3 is CASGTSGTGELFF. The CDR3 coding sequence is TGTGCCAGTGGGACTAGCGGGACCGGGGAGCTGTTTTTT.

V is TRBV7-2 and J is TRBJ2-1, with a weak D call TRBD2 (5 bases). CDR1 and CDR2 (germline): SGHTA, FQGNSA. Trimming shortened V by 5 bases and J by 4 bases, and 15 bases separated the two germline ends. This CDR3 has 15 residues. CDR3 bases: TGTGCCAGCAGCCCGGCCGCCGGGAATTACAATGAGCAGTTCTTC. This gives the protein CASSPAAGNYNEQFF.

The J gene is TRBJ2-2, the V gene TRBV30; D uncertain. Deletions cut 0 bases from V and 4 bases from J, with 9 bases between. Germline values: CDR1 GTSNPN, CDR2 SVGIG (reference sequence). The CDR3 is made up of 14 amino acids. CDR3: CAWSVFSGTGELFF. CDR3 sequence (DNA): TGTGCCTGGAGTGTATTTTCCGGCACCGGGGAGCTGTTTTTT.

CDR3 nucleotides: TGTGCCAGCAGTTCCCTTATCAGGGATAGCAATCAGCCCCAGCATTTT. This codes for CASSSLIRDSNQPQHF. The chain couples TRBV28 to TRBJ1-5; possibly TRBD1 for D (5 bases). V shed 4 bases and J shed 0 bases, with 13 bases lying between them. Per germline, CDR1 MDHEN and CDR2 SYDVKM. There are 16 residues in the CDR3.

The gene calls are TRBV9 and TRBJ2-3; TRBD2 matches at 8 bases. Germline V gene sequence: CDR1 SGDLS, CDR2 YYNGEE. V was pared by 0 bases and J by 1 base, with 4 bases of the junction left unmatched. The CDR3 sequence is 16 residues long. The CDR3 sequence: CASSVGPAGGTDTQYF. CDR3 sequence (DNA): TGTGCCAGCAGCGTAGGCCCAGCGGGAGGCACAGATACGCAGTATTTT.

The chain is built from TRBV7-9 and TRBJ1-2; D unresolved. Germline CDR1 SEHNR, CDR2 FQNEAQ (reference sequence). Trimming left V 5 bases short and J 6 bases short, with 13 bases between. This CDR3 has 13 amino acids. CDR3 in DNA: TGTGCCAGCAGCAACGACAACGGTAATGGCTACACCTTC. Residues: CASSNDNGNGYTF. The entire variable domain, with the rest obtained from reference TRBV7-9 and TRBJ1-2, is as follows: DTGVSQNPRHKITKRGQNVTFRCDPISEHNRLYWYRQTLGQGPEFLTYFQNEAQLEKSRLLSDRFSAERPKGSFSTLEIQRTEQGDSAMYLCASSNDNGNGYTFGSGTRLTVV.

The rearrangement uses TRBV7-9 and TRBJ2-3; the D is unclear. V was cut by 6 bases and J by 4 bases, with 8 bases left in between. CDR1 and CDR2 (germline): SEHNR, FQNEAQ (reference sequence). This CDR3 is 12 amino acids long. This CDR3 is CASSSGPDTQYF. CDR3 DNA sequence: TGTGCCAGCAGTTCAGGTCCAGATACGCAGTATTTT.

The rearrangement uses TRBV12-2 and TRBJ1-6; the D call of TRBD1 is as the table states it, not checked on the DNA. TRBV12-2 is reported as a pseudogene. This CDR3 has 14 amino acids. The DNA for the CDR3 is TGTGCAAGTCGCCCCGGGACAGGCATTTCACCCCTCCACTTT. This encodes CASRPGTGISPLHF.

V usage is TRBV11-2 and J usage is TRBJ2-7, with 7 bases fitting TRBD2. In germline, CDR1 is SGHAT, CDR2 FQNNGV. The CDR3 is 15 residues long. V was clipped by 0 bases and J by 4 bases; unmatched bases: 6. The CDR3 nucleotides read TGTGCCAGCAGCTTAGAGGGCGGGAGCGCTTACGAGCAGTACTTC. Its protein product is CASSLEGGSAYEQYF.

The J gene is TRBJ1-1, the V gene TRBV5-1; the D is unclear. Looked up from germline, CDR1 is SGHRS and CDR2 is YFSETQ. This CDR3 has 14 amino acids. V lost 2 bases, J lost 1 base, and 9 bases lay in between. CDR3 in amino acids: CASSFPGGNTEAFF. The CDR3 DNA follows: TGCGCCAGCAGCTTCCCCGGAGGGAACACTGAAGCTTTCTTT.

The CDR3 sequence is CASSSPRGPPFF. The CDR3 nucleotides are TGTGCCAGCAGTTCTCCTAGGGGGCCGCCGTTCTTC. V gene TRBV27 combines with J gene TRBJ2-1; 7 bases map to TRBD1. The germline V gene has CDR1 MNHEY and CDR2 SMNVEV (reference sequence). The CDR3 extends over 12 amino acids. V was clipped by 4 bases and J by 15 bases; unmatched bases: 9.

The CDR3, as DNA: TGCGCCAGCAGTGACAGGGAAACAGATACGCAGTATTTT. Translating it yields CASSDRETDTQYF. The V gene is TRBV10-2, the J gene TRBJ2-3; a possible D gene is TRBD1 (5 bases). The V gene's germline CDR1 is WSHSY and CDR2 SAAADI. The CDR3 consists of 13 residues. Trimming removed 3 bases at V and 3 bases at J, with 7 bases between.

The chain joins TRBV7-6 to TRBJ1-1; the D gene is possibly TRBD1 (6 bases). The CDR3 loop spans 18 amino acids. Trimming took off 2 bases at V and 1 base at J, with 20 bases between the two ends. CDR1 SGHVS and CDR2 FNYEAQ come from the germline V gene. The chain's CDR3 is CASSLNHGAGVGNTEAFF. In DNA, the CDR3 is TGTGCCAGCAGCTTAAATCATGGCGCAGGGGTTGGGAACACTGAAGCTTTCTTT. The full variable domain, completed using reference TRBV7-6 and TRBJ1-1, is GAGVSQSPRYKVTKRGQDVALRCDPISGHVSLYWYRQALGQGPEFLTYFNYEAQQDKSGLPNDRFSAERPEGSISTLTIQRTEQRDSAMYRCASSLNHGAGVGNTEAFFGQGTRLTVV.

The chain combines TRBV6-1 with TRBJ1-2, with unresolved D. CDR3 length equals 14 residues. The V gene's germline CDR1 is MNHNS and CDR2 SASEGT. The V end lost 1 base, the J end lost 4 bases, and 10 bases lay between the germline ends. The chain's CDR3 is CASSEGPGSYGYTF. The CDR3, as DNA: TGTGCCAGCAGTGAAGGCCCGGGGTCCTATGGCTACACCTTC.

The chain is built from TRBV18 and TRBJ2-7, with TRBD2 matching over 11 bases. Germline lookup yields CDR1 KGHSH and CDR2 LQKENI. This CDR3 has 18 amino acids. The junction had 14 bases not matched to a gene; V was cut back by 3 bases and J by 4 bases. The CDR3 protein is CASSPRGTSGTNDYEQYF. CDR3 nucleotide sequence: TGTGCCAGCTCACCCCGTGGGACTAGCGGTACTAATGATTACGAGCAGTACTTC.

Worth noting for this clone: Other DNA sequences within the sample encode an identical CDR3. CDR3 region: CASVETFGLGYTF. CDR3 in DNA: TGTGCCAGCGTGGAGACTTTCGGGTTAGGCTACACCTTC. The chain recombines TRBV6-1 with TRBJ1-2; D remains unclear. Germline loops: CDR1 MNHNS, CDR2 SASEGT. Trimming removed 8 bases at V and 8 bases at J, with 18 bases between. The CDR3 loop spans 13 amino acids.

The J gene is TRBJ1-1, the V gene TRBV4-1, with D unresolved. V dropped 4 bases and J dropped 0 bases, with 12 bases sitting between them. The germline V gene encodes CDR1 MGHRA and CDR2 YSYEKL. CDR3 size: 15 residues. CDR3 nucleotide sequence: TGCGCCAGCAGCCCGCACGGGTCCTTGAACACTGAAGCTTTCTTT. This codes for CASSPHGSLNTEAFF.

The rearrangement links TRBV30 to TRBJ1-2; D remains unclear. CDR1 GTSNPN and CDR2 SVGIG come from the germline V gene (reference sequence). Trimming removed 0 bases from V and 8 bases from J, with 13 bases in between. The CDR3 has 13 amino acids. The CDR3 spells CAWSVSRLGGYTF. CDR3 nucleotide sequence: TGTGCCTGGAGTGTATCACGGCTCGGGGGCTACACCTTC.

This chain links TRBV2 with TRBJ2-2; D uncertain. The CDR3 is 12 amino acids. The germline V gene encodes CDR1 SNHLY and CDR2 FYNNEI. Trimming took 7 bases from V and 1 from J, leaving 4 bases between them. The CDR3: CASNQNTGELFF. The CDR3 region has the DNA TGTGCCAGCAATCAGAACACCGGGGAGCTGTTTTTT. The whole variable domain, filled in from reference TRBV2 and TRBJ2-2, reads EPEVTQTPSHQVTQMGQEVILRCVPISNHLYFYWYRQILGQKVEFLVSFYNNEISEKSEIFDDQFSVERPDGSNFTLKIRSTKLEDSAMYFCASNQNTGELFFGEGSRLTVL.

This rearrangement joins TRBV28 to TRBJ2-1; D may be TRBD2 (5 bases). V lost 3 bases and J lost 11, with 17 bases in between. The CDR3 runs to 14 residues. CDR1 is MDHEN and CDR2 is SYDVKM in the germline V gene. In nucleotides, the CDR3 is TGTGCCAGCAGTTTCGACTACACCAATGAAAAGCAGTTCTTC. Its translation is CASSFDYTNEKQFF.

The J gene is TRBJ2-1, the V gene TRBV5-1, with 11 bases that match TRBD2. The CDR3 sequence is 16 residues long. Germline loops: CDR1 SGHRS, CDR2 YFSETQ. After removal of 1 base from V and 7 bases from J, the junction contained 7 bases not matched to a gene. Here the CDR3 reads CASSLITSGRGNEQFF. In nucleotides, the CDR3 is TGCGCCAGCAGCTTGATCACTAGCGGGAGAGGGAATGAGCAGTTCTTC.

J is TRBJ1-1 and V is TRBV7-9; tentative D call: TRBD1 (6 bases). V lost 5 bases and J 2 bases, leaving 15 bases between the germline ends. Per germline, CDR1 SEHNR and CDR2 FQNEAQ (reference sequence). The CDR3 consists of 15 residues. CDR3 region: CASSPRGGGNTEAFF. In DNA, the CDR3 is TGTGCCAGCAGCCCTCGGGGGGGCGGCAACACTGAAGCTTTCTTT.

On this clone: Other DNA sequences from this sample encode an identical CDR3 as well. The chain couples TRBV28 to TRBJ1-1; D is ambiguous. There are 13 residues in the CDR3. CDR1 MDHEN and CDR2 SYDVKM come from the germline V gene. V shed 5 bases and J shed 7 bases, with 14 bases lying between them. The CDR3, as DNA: TGTGCCAGCAGTCCTAGCAACACAGTTGAAGCTTTCTTT. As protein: CASSPSNTVEAFF.